This T cell receptor (beta chain) emerged from a study of blood T cell repertoires in COVID-19. Study background: Sites in the United States, Italy and Spain provided acute and convalescent COVID-19 samples. T cells, B-cell-depleted T cells, or PBMCs supplied cDNA or gDNA.

V lost 5 bases, J lost 5 bases, and 7 bases stayed unmatched. Germline V gives CDR1 SGHNT, CDR2 YENEEA. This CDR3 is 14 amino acids long. Participants spanned ages about 18 to 100 years and resided in about two dozen US areas. Sequenced by immunoSEQ multiplex PCR; TCRdb stores in-frame clones only, minus some. The repertoire consists of approximately 140,000 clones, with approximately 79% occurring once and the leading ten covering 2% to 2.5%. The genes are TRBV11-3 and TRBJ2-5; 8 bases fit TRBD1. The TCR originated in a man aged 35-49 years with acute COVID-19. Sequenced input: PBMCs or T cells enriched from blood (not recorded which). For the CDR3, the DNA is TGTGCCAGCAGCGGGGGACAGGCAGGGGAGACCCAGTACTTC. This codes for CASSGGQAGETQYF.